These 12 T cell receptor beta chains came from one sample sequenced in a study of T-cell reconstitution after alpha-beta-depleted transplantation in children. Preparation of the TCRbeta library used unique molecular identifiers. One entry per CDR3 protein, called by TCRdb with MiXCR from the PCR reads. The table has about 240,000 distinct CDR3 sequences, around 12% seen once. The starting material was PBMCs from the stem cell graft donor, obtained from the stem cell graft. The receptors derive from a human donor who donated a stem cell graft to a child with acute lymphoblastic leukemia.

This clonotype was observed a few times. This chain joins TRBV6-2 or TRBV6-3 and TRBJ2-1, with 11 positions matching TRBD2. Germline V gene data show CDR1 as MNHEY and CDR2 as SVGEGT. The CDR3 spans 20 residues. V was clipped by 5 bases and J by 3 bases; unmatched bases: 18. The CDR3 reads CASSIRTSGSTSFLYNEQFF. DNA of the CDR3: TGTGCCAGCAGTATTCGGACTAGCGGGTCCACGTCTTTCCTCTACAATGAGCAGTTCTTC.

This clonotype showed up many times. In DNA, the CDR3 is TGTGCCATCAGTGAGAGGCGGGACCCAGATACGCAGTATTTT. Translating gives CAISERRDPDTQYF. The rearrangement uses TRBV10-3 and TRBJ2-3, with D possibly TRBD2 on 6 matching bases. The CDR3 is 14 residues long. V was cut by 2 bases and J by 4 bases, with 10 bases left in between. Per germline, CDR1 ENHRY and CDR2 SYGVKD.

Only a few counts were recorded for this clonotype. The rearrangement links TRBV20-1 to TRBJ2-7; 10 nucleotides align to TRBD1. J was trimmed by 5 bases and V by 3 bases; bases with no gene match: 10. Germline assignment: CDR1 DFQATT and CDR2 SNEGSKA (reference sequence). This CDR3 contains 15 residues. The CDR3 loop is CSASQPSTGGDEQYF. The CDR3 DNA sequence: TGCAGTGCTAGCCAACCCTCGACAGGGGGCGACGAGCAGTACTTC.

In this sample, this clonotype turned up many times. The gene calls are TRBV24-1 and TRBJ2-5, with a tentative D call TRBD2 (6 bases). Trimming shortened V by 4 bases and J by 2 bases, and 13 bases separated the two germline ends. Per the germline V gene, CDR1 is KGHDR and CDR2 is SFDVKD. The CDR3 length is 15 residues. The CDR3 loop reads CATSDPSGRQETQYF. In DNA, the CDR3 is TGTGCCACCAGTGACCCCAGCGGGCGGCAAGAGACCCAGTACTTC.

The CDR3 region is CASKIGFQETQYF. CDR3 nucleotide sequence: TGTGCCAGCAAAATCGGATTCCAAGAGACCCAGTACTTC. The J gene is TRBJ2-5, the V gene TRBV6-2 or TRBV6-3; D ambiguous. CDR1 and CDR2 from the germline V gene are MNHEY and SVGEGT. Trimming pared 7 bases from V and 1 base from J, leaving 10 bases between. The CDR3 length is 13 residues.

This clonotype was seen at least ten times. The rearrangement links TRBV20-1 to TRBJ1-6, with D maybe TRBD1 (5 bases). CDR3 length equals 16 residues. The ends were cut back, 0 bases at V and 7 bases at J, with 16 bases in the middle. CDR1 is DFQATT, CDR2 SNEGSKA, per germline (reference sequence). CDR3 region: CSARDRAGYRNSPLHF. The CDR3 DNA is TGCAGTGCTAGAGATAGGGCAGGGTATCGCAATTCACCCCTCCACTTT.

The V and J genes are TRBV18 and TRBJ1-6; 10 bases align to TRBD1. Germline loops: CDR1 KGHSH, CDR2 LQKENI. The CDR3 consists of 15 residues. J lost 10 bases, V lost 3 bases, and 6 bases had no gene match. Here the CDR3 reads CASSPGTGAQSPLHF. The CDR3 bases are TGTGCCAGCTCACCCGGGACAGGGGCTCAATCACCCCTCCACTTT.

The table lists this clonotype with many counts. The gene calls are TRBV12-3 or TRBV12-4 and TRBJ2-7; D might be TRBD1 or TRBD2, each matching 5 bases. CDR3 length equals 14 residues. V was shortened by 6 bases and J by 1 base, with 13 bases between the two germline ends. In DNA form, the CDR3 reads TGTGCCAGCAGCTCCGGGGCCGGGTCCTACGAGCAGTACTTC. Translated: CASSSGAGSYEQYF.

This clonotype was observed at least ten times. The V call is TRBV28, the J call TRBJ2-7; TRBD1 might be the D (5 bases). This CDR3 is built from 14 residues. From germline, CDR1 is MDHEN and CDR2 SYDVKM. The V gene lost 6 bases and the J gene lost 2 bases, with 14 bases spanning the gap. The CDR3 bases are TGTGCCAGCAGCATTAGGGTCAGGGCCTACGAGCAGTACTTC. Its protein is CASSIRVRAYEQYF.

Note on this clonotype: It may be a read error: a sequence one base away is much more abundant. The chain joins TRBV6-1 to TRBJ2-6, with 8 bases that match TRBD1. The length of the CDR3 is 16 residues. Unmatched junction bases numbered 6, after V lost 6 bases and J lost 2 bases. From germline, CDR1 is MNHNS and CDR2 SASEGT. For the CDR3, the DNA is TGTGCCAGCAGAGACAGGACAGGGACTGGGGCCAACGTCCTGACTTTC. This gives the protein CASRDRTGTGANVLTF.

There are many counts of this clonotype. V gene TRBV12-3 or TRBV12-4 combines with J gene TRBJ2-3; D uncertain. V was clipped by 2 bases and J by 1 base, with 10 bases between them. The CDR3 is 15 residues long. CDR3 protein: CASSLFAFGTDTQYF. CDR3 nucleotides: TGTGCCAGCAGTTTATTCGCGTTCGGCACAGATACGCAGTATTTT.

This chain connects TRBV20-1 to TRBJ2-7, with 8 bases fitting TRBD1. The CDR3 sequence is 15 residues long. Germline CDR1 reads DFQATT; CDR2 reads SNEGSKA (reference sequence). Trimming removed 8 bases from V and 1 base from J; junction bases left unmatched: 13. CDR3 amino acids: CSTTTQGAVSYEQYF. CDR3 in DNA: TGCAGTACGACCACCCAGGGGGCGGTTTCCTACGAGCAGTACTTC.